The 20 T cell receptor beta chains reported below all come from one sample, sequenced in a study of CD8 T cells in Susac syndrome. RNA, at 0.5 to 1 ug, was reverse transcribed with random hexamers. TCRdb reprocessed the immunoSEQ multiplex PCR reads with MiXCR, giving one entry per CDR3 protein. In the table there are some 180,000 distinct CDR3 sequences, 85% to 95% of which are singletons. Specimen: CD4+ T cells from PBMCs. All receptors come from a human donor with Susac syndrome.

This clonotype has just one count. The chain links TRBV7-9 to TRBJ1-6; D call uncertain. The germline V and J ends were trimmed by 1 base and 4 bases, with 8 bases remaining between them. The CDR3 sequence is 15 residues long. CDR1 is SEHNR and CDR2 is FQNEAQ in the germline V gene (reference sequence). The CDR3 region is CASSLESGYNSPLHF. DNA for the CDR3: TGTGCCAGCAGCTTAGAATCGGGTTATAATTCACCCCTCCACTTT.

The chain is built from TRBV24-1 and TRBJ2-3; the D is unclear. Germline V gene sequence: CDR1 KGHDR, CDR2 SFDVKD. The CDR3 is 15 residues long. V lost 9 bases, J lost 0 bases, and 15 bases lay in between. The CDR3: CATSGPGTSTDTQYF. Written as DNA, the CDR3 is TGTGCCACCTCAGGACCAGGTACTAGCACAGATACGCAGTATTTT.

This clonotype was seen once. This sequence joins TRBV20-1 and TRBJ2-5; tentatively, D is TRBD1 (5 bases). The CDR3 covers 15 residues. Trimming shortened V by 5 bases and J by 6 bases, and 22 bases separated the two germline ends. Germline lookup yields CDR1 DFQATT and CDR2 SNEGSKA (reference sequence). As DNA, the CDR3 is TGCAGTGCTGCCACAGGATTACCGGTCCAGCAGACCCAGTACTTC. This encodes CSAATGLPVQQTQYF.

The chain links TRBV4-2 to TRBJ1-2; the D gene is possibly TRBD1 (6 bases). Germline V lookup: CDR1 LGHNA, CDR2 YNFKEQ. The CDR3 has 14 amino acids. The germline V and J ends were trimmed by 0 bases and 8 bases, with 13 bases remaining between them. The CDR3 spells CASSQDGTGRGYTF. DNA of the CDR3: TGTGCCAGCAGCCAAGATGGTACAGGGCGAGGCTACACCTTC.

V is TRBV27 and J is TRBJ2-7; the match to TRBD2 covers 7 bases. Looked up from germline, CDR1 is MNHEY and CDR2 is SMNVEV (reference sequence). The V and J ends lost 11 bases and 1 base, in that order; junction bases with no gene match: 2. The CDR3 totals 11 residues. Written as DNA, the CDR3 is TGTGCCGCCGGGAGGTCCTACGAGCAGTACTTC. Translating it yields CAAGRSYEQYF.

The CDR3 is CASSQVLSRVPQHF. In DNA, the CDR3 is TGCGCCAGCAGCCAAGTTCTGTCTCGAGTGCCCCAGCATTTT. The gene calls are TRBV4-3 and TRBJ1-5; the D is unclear. Germline lookup yields CDR1 LGHNA and CDR2 YSLEER. This CDR3 is 14 amino acids long. V shed 1 base and J shed 9 bases, with 13 bases lying between them.

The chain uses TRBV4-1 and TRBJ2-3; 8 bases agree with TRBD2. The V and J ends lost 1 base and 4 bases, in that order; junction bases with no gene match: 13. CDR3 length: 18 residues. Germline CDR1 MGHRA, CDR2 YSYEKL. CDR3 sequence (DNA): TGCGCCAGCAGCCAAGCGGTCCAGCGGGAGAGCCACGCAGATACGCAGTATTTT. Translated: CASSQAVQRESHADTQYF.

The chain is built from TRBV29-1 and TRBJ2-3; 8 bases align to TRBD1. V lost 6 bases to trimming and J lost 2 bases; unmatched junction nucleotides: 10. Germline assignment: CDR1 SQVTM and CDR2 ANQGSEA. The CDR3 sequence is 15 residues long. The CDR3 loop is CSVPRQGLPTDTQYF. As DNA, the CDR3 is TGCAGCGTCCCTCGACAGGGGTTGCCCACAGATACGCAGTATTTT.

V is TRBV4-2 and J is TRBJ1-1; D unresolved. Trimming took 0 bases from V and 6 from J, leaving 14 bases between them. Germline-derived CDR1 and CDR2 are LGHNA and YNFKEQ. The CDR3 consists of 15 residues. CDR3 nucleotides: TGTGCCAGCAGCCAAGATGCCCAGGATGGGGCTGAAGCTTTCTTT. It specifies CASSQDAQDGAEAFF.

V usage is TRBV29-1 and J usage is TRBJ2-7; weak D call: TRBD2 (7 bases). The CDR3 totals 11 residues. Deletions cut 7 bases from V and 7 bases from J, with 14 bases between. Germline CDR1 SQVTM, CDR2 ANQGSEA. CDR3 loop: CSARGGAEQYF. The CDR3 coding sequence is TGCAGCGCCCGTGGGGGGGCGGAGCAGTACTTC.

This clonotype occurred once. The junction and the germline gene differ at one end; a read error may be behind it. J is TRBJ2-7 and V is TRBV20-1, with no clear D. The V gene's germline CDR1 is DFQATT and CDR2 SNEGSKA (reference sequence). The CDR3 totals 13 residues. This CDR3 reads CSARETLTYEQYF. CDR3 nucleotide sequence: TGCAGTGCTCGAGAAACCTTAACCTACGAGCAGTACTTC.

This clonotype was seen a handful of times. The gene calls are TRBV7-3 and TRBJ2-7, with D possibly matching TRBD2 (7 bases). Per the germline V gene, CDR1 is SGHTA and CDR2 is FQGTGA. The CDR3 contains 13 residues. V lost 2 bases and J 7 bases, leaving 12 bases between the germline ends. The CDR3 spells CASSLARGGEQYF. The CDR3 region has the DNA TGTGCCAGCAGCTTAGCCAGGGGAGGGGAGCAGTACTTC.

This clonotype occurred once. This CDR3 reads CASSPRDRREAGADTQYF. The CDR3 DNA sequence: TGTGCCAGCAGCCCCCGGGACCGCCGGGAGGCGGGCGCAGATACGCAGTATTTT. This chain joins TRBV9 and TRBJ2-3; 7 nucleotides align to TRBD2. This CDR3 contains 18 residues. The germline V gene encodes CDR1 SGDLS and CDR2 YYNGEE. V dropped 4 bases and J dropped 4; count of bases not matched to a gene: 18.

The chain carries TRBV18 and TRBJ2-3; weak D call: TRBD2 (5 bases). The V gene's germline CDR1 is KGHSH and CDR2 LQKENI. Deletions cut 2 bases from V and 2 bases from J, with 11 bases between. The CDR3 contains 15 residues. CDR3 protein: CASSPTRQVTDTQYF. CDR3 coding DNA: TGTGCCAGCTCACCAACTAGGCAAGTCACAGATACGCAGTATTTT.

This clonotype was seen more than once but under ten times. As DNA, the CDR3 is TGTGCCAGCAGCCAAGTCGGCGAGACCCAGTACTTC. It is translated as CASSQVGETQYF. The chain combines TRBV3-1 with TRBJ2-5; D is uncertain. The CDR3 sequence is 12 residues long. Deletions cut 1 base from V and 5 bases from J, with 5 bases between. Germline V gives CDR1 LGHDT, CDR2 YNNKEL (reference sequence).

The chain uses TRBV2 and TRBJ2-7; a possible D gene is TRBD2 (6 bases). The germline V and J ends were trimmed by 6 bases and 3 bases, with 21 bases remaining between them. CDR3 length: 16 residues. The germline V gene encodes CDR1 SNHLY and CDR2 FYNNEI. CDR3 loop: CASSRAGGLSIYEQYF. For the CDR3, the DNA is TGTGCCAGCAGCCGAGCCGGGGGTCTTTCGATCTACGAGCAGTACTTC.

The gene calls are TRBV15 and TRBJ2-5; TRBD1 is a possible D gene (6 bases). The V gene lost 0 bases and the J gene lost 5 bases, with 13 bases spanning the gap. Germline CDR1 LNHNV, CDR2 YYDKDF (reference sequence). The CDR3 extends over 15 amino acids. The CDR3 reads CATSRDQGGRETQYF. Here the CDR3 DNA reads TGTGCCACCAGCAGAGATCAAGGGGGAAGGGAGACCCAGTACTTC.

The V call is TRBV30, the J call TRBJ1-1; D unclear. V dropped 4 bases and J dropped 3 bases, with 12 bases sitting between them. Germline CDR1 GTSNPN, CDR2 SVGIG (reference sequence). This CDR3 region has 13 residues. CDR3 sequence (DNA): TGTGCCTGGACCCCCACGGGAGACACTGAAGCTTTCTTT. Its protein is CAWTPTGDTEAFF.

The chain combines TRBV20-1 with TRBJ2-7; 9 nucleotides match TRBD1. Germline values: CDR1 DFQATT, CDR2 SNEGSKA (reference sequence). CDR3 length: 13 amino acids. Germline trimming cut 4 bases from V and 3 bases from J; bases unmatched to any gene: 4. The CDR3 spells CSAKGTGNYEQYF. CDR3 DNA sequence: TGCAGTGCTAAAGGGACAGGGAACTACGAGCAGTACTTC.

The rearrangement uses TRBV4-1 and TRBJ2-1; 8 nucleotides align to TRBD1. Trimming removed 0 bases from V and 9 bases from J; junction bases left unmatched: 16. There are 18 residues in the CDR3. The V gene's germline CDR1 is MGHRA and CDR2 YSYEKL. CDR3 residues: CASSQERTGRPGVGEQFF. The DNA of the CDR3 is TGCGCCAGCAGCCAAGAAAGGACAGGGCGACCCGGGGTTGGTGAGCAGTTCTTC.